These T cell receptor beta chains were read from a single sample in a study of blood T cell repertoires in COVID-19. The method was immunoSEQ multiplex PCR; TCRdb's version includes in-frame clones alone and lacks a portion of them. Of 100,000 to 120,000 clones listed, less than 85% were seen once; the top ten hold about 13%. Sample: peripheral blood. Receptor source: a human donor in a cohort sampled during active COVID-19. CDR3s include the opening cysteine and the closing phenylalanine or tryptophan. The D gene is left open where the match is weak. Size tells how often a clone was seen (once, few, many) or the class of an expanded clone, and some rows leave it out.

CASSPRQGEYTEAFF	TGTGCCAGTAGTCCTCGACAGGGTGAGTACACTGAAGCTTTCTTT	15	-	TRBJ1-1	TRBD1	TRBV19
CASSLDSLRAQYF	TGTGCCAGCAGCTTAGATTCCCTCCGGGCGCAGTATTTT	13	-	TRBJ2-3	-	TRBV7-2
CASSPRQGGTDTQYF	TGTGCCAGCAGCCCCCGACAGGGGGGCACAGATACGCAGTATTTT	15	once	TRBJ2-3	TRBD1	TRBV11-3
CASRGQVNTGELFF	TGTGCCAGCAGGGGACAGGTGAACACCGGGGAGCTGTTTTTT	14	once	TRBJ2-2	TRBD1	TRBV9
CASSDRDRVAFF	TGTGCCAGCAGTGACCGGGACAGGGTAGCTTTCTTT	12	-	TRBJ1-1	TRBD1	TRBV6-1
CASSIDQTSGGSYSNQPQHF	TGTGCCAGTAGTATAGATCAAACCAGCGGGGGGTCCTATAGCAATCAGCCCCAGCATTTT	20	-	TRBJ1-5	-	TRBV19
CATSLTGTGHTEAFF	TGTGCCACCAGCTTAACCGGGACAGGGCATACTGAAGCTTTCTTT	15	-	TRBJ1-1	TRBD1	TRBV15
CASSDPGPSPNIF	TGTGCCAGCAGTGATCCAGGGCCGAGCCCCAATATCTTC	13	once	TRBJ1-2	-	TRBV6-1
CASSEYGGQGIQYF	TGTGCCAGCAGTGAATACGGGGGGCAGGGCATTCAGTACTTC	14	-	TRBJ2-4	-	TRBV25-1
CASSVARSGGGNEQFF	TGTGCCAGCAGCGTAGCTAGAAGCGGGGGGGGCAATGAGCAGTTCTTC	16	once	TRBJ2-1	TRBD2	TRBV9
CASSFGGTEAFF	TGTGCCAGCAGTTTTGGGGGGACTGAAGCTTTCTTT	12	few	TRBJ1-1	-	TRBV12-3/TRBV12-4
CASSQPTSGGRNTGELFF	TGCGCCAGCAGCCAACCGACTAGCGGGGGGCGGAACACCGGGGAGCTGTTTTTT	18	-	TRBJ2-2	TRBD2	TRBV4-3
CASSYLRQPYSNQPQHF	TGTGCCAGCAGTTACTTAAGACAGCCTTATAGCAATCAGCCCCAGCATTTT	17	-	TRBJ1-5	-	TRBV6-2/TRBV6-3
CASSLRRGGNSPLHF	TGTGCCAGCAGTTTAAGACGGGGGGGGAATTCACCCCTCCACTTT	15	-	TRBJ1-6	-	TRBV28
CASSPGQTGAYGYTF	TGTGCCAGCAGCCCGGGACAGACGGGGGCCTATGGCTACACCTTC	15	-	TRBJ1-2	TRBD1	TRBV28
CATARGRTNYGYTF	TGTGCCACTGCCCGAGGGCGAACTAACTATGGCTACACCTTC	14	-	TRBJ1-2	-	TRBV19
CASNGQGSQPQHF	TGTGCCAGCAACGGACAGGGAAGTCAGCCCCAGCATTTT	13	-	TRBJ1-5	TRBD1	TRBV2
CASSAGWDSSYEQYF	TGTGCCAGCAGCGCTGGTTGGGACAGCTCCTACGAGCAGTACTTC	15	-	TRBJ2-7	TRBD1	TRBV9
CASSPVDRPNTEAFF	TGTGCCAGCTCACCAGTAGACAGGCCGAACACTGAAGCTTTCTTT	15	-	TRBJ1-1	-	TRBV18
CASRRDRDEKLFF	TGTGCCAGCCGCCGGGACAGGGATGAAAAACTGTTTTTT	13	-	TRBJ1-4	TRBD1	TRBV2
CASSLPPAGRGNEQFF	TGTGCCAGCAGCTTGCCGCCAGCTGGTCGGGGCAATGAGCAGTTCTTC	16	once	TRBJ2-1	-	TRBV5-4
CASSGAITPRQGVADTQYF	TGTGCCAGCAGCGGAGCTATCACACCACGGCAAGGGGTAGCCGATACGCAGTATTTT	19	-	TRBJ2-3	-	TRBV9
CSVEEPRGFRDTQYF	TGCAGCGTTGAGGAGCCAAGGGGGTTCAGAGATACGCAGTATTTT	15	-	TRBJ2-3	-	TRBV29-1
CASTSGQDLREQYF	TGTGCCAGCACCTCGGGACAGGACCTACGTGAGCAGTACTTC	14	-	TRBJ2-7	TRBD1	TRBV6-5
CASSVYPEQGIQQYF	TGTGCCAGTAGTGTTTACCCGGAACAGGGGATCCAGCAGTACTTC	15	once	TRBJ2-7	TRBD1	TRBV19
CASSWDRSPYNEQFF	TGTGCCAGCAGCTGGGACAGGAGTCCCTACAATGAGCAGTTCTTC	15	few	TRBJ2-1	TRBD1	TRBV7-9
CASSIGESGNTIYF	TGTGCCAGCAGTATTGGAGAGTCCGGAAACACCATATATTTT	14	-	TRBJ1-3	-	TRBV6-6
CASSQIRTGGAGANVLTF	TGTGCCAGTAGCCAGATCAGGACAGGGGGGGCTGGGGCCAACGTCCTGACTTTC	18	-	TRBJ2-6	TRBD1	TRBV19
CASSEGLETDTQYF	TGCGCCAGCAGCGAGGGACTAGAAACAGATACGCAGTATTTT	14	-	TRBJ2-3	TRBD2	TRBV10-2
CASSQGEGQNGYTF	TGTGCCAGCAGCCAAGGGGAGGGTCAGAATGGCTACACCTTC	14	-	TRBJ1-2	-	TRBV3-1/TRBV3-2
CASSRPLAGPNEQFF	TGTGCCAGCAGTCGACCCCTAGCGGGTCCTAATGAGCAGTTCTTC	15	-	TRBJ2-1	TRBD2	TRBV6-2/TRBV6-3
CASSPTGGRNTIYF	TGTGCCAGCAGCCCGACAGGGGGCAGAAACACCATATATTTT	14	-	TRBJ1-3	TRBD1	TRBV27
CASSRQGGNTGELFF	TGTGCCAGCAGCCGACAGGGAGGGAACACCGGGGAGCTGTTTTTT	15	-	TRBJ2-2	-	TRBV7-3
CASSIQGGELFF	TGTGCCAGTAGTATACAGGGCGGGGAGCTGTTTTTT	12	-	TRBJ2-2	-	TRBV19
CASSQDENGGAYNEQFF	TGCGCCAGCAGCCAAGATGAGAACGGGGGGGCCTACAATGAGCAGTTCTTC	17	-	TRBJ2-1	TRBD2	TRBV4-3
CSASTRSSYNEQFF	TGCAGTGCTAGTACTAGGAGCTCCTACAATGAGCAGTTCTTC	14	-	TRBJ2-1	-	TRBV20-1
CASSLVQASGDEQYF	TGTGCCAGCAGCTTAGTACAGGCCTCAGGGGACGAGCAGTACTTC	15	-	TRBJ2-7	-	TRBV7-9
CASSPGQGGTNEKLFF	TGTGCCAGCAGTCCGGGACAGGGCGGAACTAATGAAAAACTGTTTTTT	16	once	TRBJ1-4	TRBD1	TRBV7-9
CASSYSGGNGNTIYF	TGTGCCAGCAGTTACTCGGGAGGAAATGGAAACACCATATATTTT	15	few	TRBJ1-3	-	TRBV6-5
CSVEGPDGALNEQFF	TGCAGCGTTGAAGGACCGGATGGGGCACTAAATGAGCAGTTCTTC	15	-	TRBJ2-1	-	TRBV29-1
CASRPTGSMNTEAFF	TGCGCCAGCAGACCAACAGGGTCGATGAACACTGAAGCTTTCTTT	15	once	TRBJ1-1	-	TRBV5-1
CASNRRRTGDRGEQFF	TGTGCCAGCAATAGGCGTCGGACAGGGGACCGGGGTGAGCAGTTCTTC	16	-	TRBJ2-1	TRBD1	TRBV2
CASSFTSGPLTGELFF	TGTGCCAGCAGCTTTACTAGCGGGCCACTCACCGGGGAGCTGTTTTTT	16	once	TRBJ2-2	TRBD2	TRBV11-2
CASSYGGATNEKLFF	TGTGCCAGCAGTTATGGGGGCGCGACTAATGAAAAACTGTTTTTT	15	-	TRBJ1-4	-	TRBV6-2/TRBV6-3
CASSFWWGDEKLFF	TGTGCCAGCAGCTTTTGGTGGGGGGATGAAAAACTGTTTTTT	14	few	TRBJ1-4	-	TRBV5-5
CSASPGTGVAEQYF	TGCAGTGCTAGTCCCGGGACAGGGGTTGCCGAGCAGTACTTC	14	-	TRBJ2-7	TRBD1	TRBV20-1
CASSAGDGPNYGYTF	TGTGCCAGCAGTGCAGGGGACGGACCTAACTATGGCTACACCTTC	15	-	TRBJ1-2	-	TRBV28
CASSRRAPQGGGQPQHF	TGTGCCAGCAGCCGTCGGGCCCCGCAAGGCGGGGGTCAGCCCCAGCATTTT	17	few	TRBJ1-5	-	TRBV27
CASSQGGDSPLHF	TGTGCCAGCAGTCAGGGCGGAGATTCACCCCTCCACTTT	13	-	TRBJ1-6	-	TRBV2
CASSHGQENKRTEAFF	TGTGCCAGCAGCCATGGACAGGAGAATAAGAGGACTGAAGCTTTCTTT	16	-	TRBJ1-1	TRBD1	TRBV7-9
CASSLSTGWGYSNQPQHF	TGTGCCAGCAGCTTATCGACAGGGTGGGGTTATAGCAATCAGCCCCAGCATTTT	18	-	TRBJ1-5	TRBD1	TRBV7-9
CASSFSGGAEETQYF	TGTGCCAGCAGCTTTTCCGGGGGGGCAGAAGAGACCCAGTACTTC	15	-	TRBJ2-5	TRBD2	TRBV2
CASSYFRPSEGNTIYF	TGTGCCAGCAGTTACTTTCGTCCCTCTGAGGGAAACACCATATATTTT	16	-	TRBJ1-3	-	TRBV6-5
CASRRASDEQFF	TGTGCCAGTAGGCGGGCGTCGGATGAGCAGTTCTTC	12	once	TRBJ2-1	-	TRBV19
CSVEGGGGLYGYTF	TGCAGCGTTGAGGGAGGGGGGGGACTCTATGGCTACACCTTC	14	-	TRBJ1-2	-	TRBV29-1
CASSIQTGNTDTQYF	TGTGCCAGCAGCATTCAGACAGGGAACACAGATACGCAGTATTTT	15	-	TRBJ2-3	TRBD1	TRBV7-6
CASGQRSNEKLFF	TGTGCCAGTGGACAGCGCTCTAATGAAAAACTGTTTTTT	13	-	TRBJ1-4	-	TRBV19
CATVGAAEGKLFF	TGTGCCACCGTGGGTGCCGCAGAGGGAAAACTGTTTTTT	13	-	TRBJ1-4	-	TRBV6-5
CASSFGLAGGYEQFF	TGTGCCAGCAGCTTCGGGCTAGCGGGGGGCTATGAGCAGTTCTTC	15	-	TRBJ2-1	TRBD2	TRBV7-2
CASSWGESTAGEQFF	TGTGCCAGCAGCTGGGGGGAAAGTACAGCGGGTGAGCAGTTCTTC	15	-	TRBJ2-1	-	TRBV6-5